Here is one TCR beta chain with its context. This entry belongs to a study of blood T cell dynamics during melanoma immunotherapy. Time point: pre-treatment baseline. One draw preceded checkpoint blockade; another followed its first cycle at week 3. No patient had earlier systemic cancer treatment, concurrent immunosuppressants, or another active cancer. This CDR3 spans 15 amino acids. CDR1 LNHDA and CDR2 SQIVND come from the germline V gene (reference sequence). V was shortened by 8 bases and J by 6 bases, with 20 bases between the two germline ends. TCRdb's table, derived via immunoSEQ multiplex PCR, lists solely in-frame clones and lacks some. The sample lists roughly 13,000 clones, 86% occurring once.

Sequencing used blood, obtained from a patient treated with checkpoint blockade. This clonotype was sampled from a human donor with melanoma. The chain recombines TRBV19 with TRBJ2-1; a possible D gene is TRBD2 (5 bases). The CDR3 loop reads CASSRSEGIFNEQFF. The DNA of the CDR3 is TGTGCCAGTTCGCGGAGCGAGGGAATCTTCAATGAGCAGTTCTTC.